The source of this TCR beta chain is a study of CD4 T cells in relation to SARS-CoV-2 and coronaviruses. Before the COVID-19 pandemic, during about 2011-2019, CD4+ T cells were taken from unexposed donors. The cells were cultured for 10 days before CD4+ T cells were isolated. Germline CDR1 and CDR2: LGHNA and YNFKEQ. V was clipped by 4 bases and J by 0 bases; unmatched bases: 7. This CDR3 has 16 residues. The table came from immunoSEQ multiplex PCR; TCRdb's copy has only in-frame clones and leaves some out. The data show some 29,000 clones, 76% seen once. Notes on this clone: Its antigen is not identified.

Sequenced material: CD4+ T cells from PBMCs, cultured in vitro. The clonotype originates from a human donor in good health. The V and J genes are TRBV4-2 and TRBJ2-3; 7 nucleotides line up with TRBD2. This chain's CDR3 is CASSLGRAGSTDTQYF. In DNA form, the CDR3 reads TGTGCCAGCAGCCTAGGTCGAGCGGGAAGCACAGATACGCAGTATTTT.